The next 20 T cell receptor beta chains were all read from a single sample in a study of blood T cells in healthy people across ages. For the second PCR, which ran for about 7 to 11 cycles, a sample-barcoded 5' primer and a J-beta primer mix were used. TCRdb re-called the 5' RACE reads through MiXCR, storing one row per CDR3 protein. The sample lists 980,000 or so distinct CDR3 sequences, roughly 52% occurring once. Input material: blood. All receptors come from a man aged 30-40 years in good health.

The CDR3 coding sequence is TGTGCCAGCAGTCCCTGGGACGGATTCCATGCTTTCTTT. It yields the protein CASSPWDGFHAFF. The J gene is TRBJ1-1, the V gene TRBV28, with D tentatively TRBD1 (5 bases). This CDR3 region has 13 residues. V was shortened by 5 bases and J by 11 bases, with 18 bases between the two germline ends. Germline CDR1 reads MDHEN; CDR2 reads SYDVKM.

This clonotype was recorded many times. The chain is built from TRBV20-1 and TRBJ1-5, with 9 bases identical to TRBD1. The CDR3 totals 15 residues. The germline V gene encodes CDR1 DFQATT and CDR2 SNEGSKA (reference sequence). With V trimmed by 6 bases and J by 4 bases, 10 bases remained unmatched. As DNA, the CDR3 is TGCAGTGCGTCGAGATCGACAGGGGGAAATCAGCCCCAGCATTTT. Translated, it gives CSASRSTGGNQPQHF.

This rearrangement joins TRBV10-3 to TRBJ2-3; 9 bases are a match to TRBD2. With V trimmed by 0 bases and J by 6 bases, 10 bases remained unmatched. This CDR3 is built from 17 residues. Germline loops: CDR1 ENHRY, CDR2 SYGVKD. Here the CDR3 DNA reads TGTGCCATCAGTGAGTCGGAGGTAGCGGGGGACGGGGATACGCAGTATTTT. Its translation is CAISESEVAGDGDTQYF.

Worth noting for this clonotype: A much more abundant neighbour one base away suggests this may be a read error. J is TRBJ2-3 and V is TRBV20-1; D possibly corresponds to TRBD2 (5 bases). Deletions cut 1 base from V and 1 base from J, with 9 bases between. The germline gives CDR1 DFQATT, CDR2 SNEGSKA (reference sequence). This CDR3 region has 14 residues. The CDR3, as DNA: TGCAGTGCTAGAGTCGAGGGCCGCACAGATACGCAGTATTTT. Amino acid sequence: CSARVEGRTDTQYF.

Only one count was recorded for this clonotype. The chain carries TRBV3-1 and TRBJ1-1; D remains ambiguous. In germline, CDR1 is LGHDT, CDR2 YNNKEL (reference sequence). The CDR3 totals 13 residues. Deletions cut 0 bases from V and 5 bases from J, with 7 bases between. The CDR3 coding sequence is TGTGCCAGCAGCCAAGAAAAGGTAACTGAAGCTTTCTTT. Translating it yields CASSQEKVTEAFF.

This chain links TRBV20-1 with TRBJ1-2, with a tentative D call TRBD1 (5 bases). CDR1 and CDR2 (germline): DFQATT, SNEGSKA (reference sequence). The CDR3 contains 15 residues. The V and J ends lost 2 bases and 7 bases respectively, with 20 bases between them. This chain's CDR3 is CSARRQNAGSGGYTF. DNA of the CDR3: TGCAGTGCTAGACGTCAGAACGCAGGGTCTGGTGGCTACACCTTC.

V gene TRBV6-1 combines with J gene TRBJ1-1; perhaps TRBD1 as D (6 bases). In germline, CDR1 is MNHNS, CDR2 SASEGT. There are 14 residues in the CDR3. V was clipped by 3 bases and J by 1 base, with 9 bases between them. The DNA for the CDR3 is TGTGCCAGCAGTGACCTCAGGGGGAACACTGAAGCTTTCTTT. Translating it yields CASSDLRGNTEAFF.

The chain links TRBV6-6 to TRBJ2-5; 7 bases line up with TRBD1. Trimming removed 2 bases from V and 4 bases from J; junction bases left unmatched: 7. CDR3 length: 15 amino acids. CDR1 and CDR2 (germline): MNHNY, SVGAGI (reference sequence). As DNA, the CDR3 is TGTGCCAGCAGTTACGCTGGACAGGTAGTAGAGACCCAGTACTTC. Amino acids: CASSYAGQVVETQYF.

A note on this clonotype: The junction does not match germline at one end; this may be a read error. The chain recombines TRBV4-1 with TRBJ1-2; 7 bases agree with TRBD1. CDR3 length: 15 residues. Germline CDR1 reads MGHRA; CDR2 reads YSYEKL. The CDR3, as DNA: TGCGCCAGCAGCCGAGAGCGGAGAGGGGGCTATGACTACACCTTC. Translated, it gives CASSRERRGGYDYTF.

The chain couples TRBV6-5 to TRBJ1-2; D ambiguous. CDR3 length: 13 residues. The germline V and J ends were trimmed by 0 bases and 4 bases, with 6 bases remaining between them. CDR1 is MNHEY, CDR2 SVGAGI, per germline. CDR3: CASSYSTFYGYTF. The CDR3 nucleotides are TGTGCCAGCAGTTACTCGACCTTCTATGGCTACACCTTC.

The chain joins TRBV2 to TRBJ2-3; perhaps TRBD2 as D (6 bases). The ends were cut back, 3 bases at V and 2 bases at J, with 12 bases in the middle. This CDR3 spans 15 amino acids. The germline V gene has CDR1 SNHLY and CDR2 FYNNEI. The CDR3 spells CASSDPRGTTDTQYF. DNA of the CDR3: TGTGCCAGCAGTGACCCCCGGGGGACCACAGATACGCAGTATTTT.

About this clonotype itself: Sequence at one end of the junction differs from germline and may be a read error. The chain couples TRBV6-2 or TRBV6-3 to TRBJ2-7, with D perhaps matching TRBD1 (5 bases). CDR1 is MNHEY and CDR2 is SVGEGT in the germline V gene. The CDR3 is made up of 13 amino acids. DNA for the CDR3: TGTGCCAGCAGTGACTCGACAGTTTACGAGCAGTACTTC. Its protein product is CASSDSTVYEQYF.

The CDR3 here is CASSSGLAGGAGTQYF. For the CDR3, the DNA is TGTGCCAGCAGTTCAGGACTAGCGGGGGGCGCAGGTACGCAGTATTTT. The chain employs TRBV28 and TRBJ2-3, with 14 bases fitting TRBD2. Per the germline V gene, CDR1 is MDHEN and CDR2 is SYDVKM. There are 16 residues in the CDR3. V shed 4 bases, J shed 8 bases, and the junction held 8 bases outside the gene matches.

The J gene is TRBJ1-5, the V gene TRBV12-3 or TRBV12-4; D perhaps matches TRBD1 (5 bases). The CDR3 runs to 15 residues. Trimming cost V 4 bases and J 0 bases, with 10 bases left between them. The CDR3 DNA sequence: TGTGCCAGCAGTTCGGGACGCGATAGCAATCAGCCCCAGCATTTT. It yields the protein CASSSGRDSNQPQHF.

This clonotype came up a few times. This chain joins TRBV4-2 and TRBJ2-2; maybe TRBD1 (6 bases). Germline CDR1 and CDR2: LGHNA and YNFKEQ. V lost 1 base and J lost 3, with 12 bases in between. The CDR3 consists of 16 residues. CDR3 nucleotide sequence: TGTGCCAGCAGCCAAGGAAGGGGGATGGACACCGGGGAGCTGTTTTTT. Residues: CASSQGRGMDTGELFF.

This clonotype was picked up a small number of times. The rearrangement uses TRBV12-3 or TRBV12-4 and TRBJ2-7; 11 bases fit TRBD2. The DNA end lines up better with TRBJ2-5; the J call may be wrong. The CDR3 loop spans 15 amino acids. The CDR3 nucleotides read TGTGCCAGCAGCCGACCCGGGACTAGCGGAGAGACCCAGTACTTC. It specifies CASSRPGTSGETQYF.

This chain links TRBV20-1 with TRBJ1-2; tentatively, D is TRBD1 (6 bases). Germline V gives CDR1 DFQATT, CDR2 SNEGSKA (reference sequence). This CDR3 comprises 12 residues. With 6 bases removed from V and 7 bases from J, the gap between germline ends came to 15 bases. CDR3 coding DNA: TGCAGTGCCCTAGGGGGGGGAGGTGGCTACACCTTC. Its protein product is CSALGGGGGYTF.

A word on this clonotype: A read error may be the cause here, since a much bigger clone is one base away. The chain combines TRBV12-3 or TRBV12-4 with TRBJ2-1; TRBD1 might be the D (5 bases). The CDR3 has 15 amino acids. The chain's CDR3 is CASSLAGRSYNERFF. CDR3 nucleotide sequence: TGTGCCAGCAGTTTAGCGGGGCGCTCCTACAATGAGCGGTTCTTC.

This clonotype showed up just a few times. This chain uses TRBV3-1 with TRBJ2-7; D is perhaps TRBD2 (6 bases). The CDR3 length is 14 residues. Germline CDR1 LGHDT, CDR2 YNNKEL (reference sequence). Trimming stripped 3 bases from V and 7 bases from J, with 16 bases between. The CDR3 reads CASSHSSGVEEQYF. CDR3 nucleotide sequence: TGTGCCAGCAGCCACTCGTCGGGGGTGGAGGAGCAGTACTTC.

V is TRBV29-1 and J is TRBJ1-3; 7 positions match TRBD1. CDR1 and CDR2 from the germline V gene are SQVTM and ANQGSEA. V lost 4 bases to trimming and J lost 4 bases; unmatched junction nucleotides: 13. The CDR3 has 16 residues. CDR3 DNA: TGCAGCGTTGGGGATCCTACAGGGGAGGCAGGAAACACCATATATTTT. This sequence encodes CSVGDPTGEAGNTIYF.